Reported below is one TCR beta chain. This clone was detected a few times. Its recognized antigen is unknown. No per-base quality is available; no much larger clone lies one base away. TCRbeta CDR3 regions were amplified from genomic DNA using the immunoSEQ Assay, a bias-controlled multiplex PCR. The study's processing was this. The number of nucleated cells in each sample was estimated from the amplification of reference gene primers within the assay. To quantify the absolute abundance of each unique TCRbeta CDR3 rearrangement, sequence reads were collapsed and filtered. For each sample, productive Simpson clonality was calculated by taking the square root of Simpson's diversity index across productive rearrangements. Not all clones reach the TCRdb copy of this immuneACCESS table, which keeps in-frame sequences only. Checked studies attribute under half of the gap to unresolved V genes and leave the rest unexplained. D and trimming were read from the DNA, whereas the V and J calls and clone size are those reported in that table. This sample comprises tens of thousands of clones, roughly 84% of them detected only once. Roughly 12% of the sample belongs to the ten largest clones.

Collaborating institutions collected whole blood in K2EDTA tubes following their own protocols. For TCRbeta analysis, collaborators shipped samples as frozen whole blood, isolated PBMCs, or DNA extracted from either of those sample types. This sample is part of a study of blood T cell repertoires in COVID-19 (TCRdb year 2020). In terms of the full investigation: Samples from collaborators originated in the United States, Italy and Spain and spanned both the acute and convalescent phases of COVID-19. The dataset comprised deeply sampled blood TCRbeta repertoires from subjects exposed to, actively infected with, or recovered from COVID-19. Sample metadata almost always included a de-identified subject ID, COVID-19 status, age in years and sex. HLA class I and class II types, where available, came from metadata supplied by the sample provider rather than from assay-based typing. The samples were drawn from the first 160 participants of the ongoing ImmuneRACE study and from under 1,500 subjects provided by 6 global collaborators. The material from the prospective study consisted of cDNA or gDNA derived from T cells, B-cell-depleted T cells, or PBMCs. A freely available public database, intended as a resource for researchers studying the immune response to SARS-CoV-2, is where the repertoires were released.

The research as a whole found: The amount of clinical and demographic metadata varied by source and participant and was provided uncurated.

Per the germline V gene (reference sequence), MNHNY is the CDR1 and SVGAGI is the CDR2. The CDR3 sequence holds 13 residues, the cysteine and phenylalanine included. The CDR3 DNA has 39 bases and is translated from base 1. Relative to germline, V is 6 bases shorter and J is 5 bases shorter, with 14 bases between their ends. This TCR came from a man aged 55 to 70 with active COVID-19. The sequence joins TRBV6-6 to TRBJ2-7; the D gene is perhaps TRBD2, on 5 matching bases. Sequencing was carried out using peripheral blood. The sequenced DNA: TGTGCCAGCAGGGCTCCGGGGAAGGACGAGCAGTACTTC. Translated, this gives CASRAPGKDEQYF.